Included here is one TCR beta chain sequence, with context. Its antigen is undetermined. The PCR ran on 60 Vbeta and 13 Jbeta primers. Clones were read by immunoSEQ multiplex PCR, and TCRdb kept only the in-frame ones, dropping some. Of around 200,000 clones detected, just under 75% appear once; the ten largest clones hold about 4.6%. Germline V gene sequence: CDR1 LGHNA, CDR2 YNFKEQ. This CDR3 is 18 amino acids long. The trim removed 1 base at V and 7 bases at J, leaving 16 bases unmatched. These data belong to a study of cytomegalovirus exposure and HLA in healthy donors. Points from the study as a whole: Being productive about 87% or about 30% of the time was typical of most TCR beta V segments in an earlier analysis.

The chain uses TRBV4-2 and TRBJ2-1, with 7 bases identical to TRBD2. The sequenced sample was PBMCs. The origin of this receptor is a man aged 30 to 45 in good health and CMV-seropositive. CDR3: CASSQVGVVQREGNEQFF. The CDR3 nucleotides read TGTGCCAGCAGCCAAGTGGGGGTCGTCCAGCGGGAAGGTAATGAGCAGTTCTTC.